Listed below are T cell receptor beta chains from one sample, sequenced in a study of low-dose radiotherapy and immunotherapy resistance in tumors. TCRdb recomputed calls from the reads with MiXCR, one row per CDR3 protein. Here the sample spans under 90,000 distinct CDR3 sequences, around a sixth being singletons. The material was PBMCs, obtained after low-dose radiotherapy plus immunotherapy. Receptor source: a male donor with prostate cancer. Both conserved end residues are trimmed from each CDR3.

>TRBV30
AWSVLRGNTIY
>TRBV7-2
ASSFGTGLETQY
>TRBV5-1
ASSLESGRAGNEQF
>TRBV12-3/TRBV12-4
ASSPHPGQGAPGETQH
>TRBV3-1
ASSQDVTGGSEAF
>TRBV20-1
SAPPGADNEKLF
>TRBV2
ASSGSLWGQGSYEQY
>TRBV7-2
ASSSYARTEAF
>TRBV28
ASSLRLAGGGQETQY
>TRBV20-1
SARAQGAPWVYEQY
>TRBV11-2
ASSPTGAGGQGYT
>TRBV19
ATREQGRTEAF
>TRBV12-3/TRBV12-4
ASSRTSGSQETQY
>TRBV20-1
SAREAGRVADTQY
>TRBV27
ASSPSLAREQY
>TRBV5-1
ASSWSPGVSYEQY
>TRBV6-5
ASSYLAGPRGNEQF
>TRBV4-1
ASSLPPVGTSGSTDTQY
>TRBV28
ASSSGQGKIHGYT
>TRBV6-8
ASSYDLGQGTAEQY
>TRBV27
ASSVPSSNEQF
>TRBV5-1
ASRFLAGGPDEQF
>TRBV4-2
ASSQSRDPNTEAF